This T cell receptor beta chain was identified during a study of long-term antiretroviral therapy in people with HIV. In the case of this clone: Its specificity is not known.

Researchers report immunoSEQ v3.0 was run at survey level. Only in-frame clones appear in the TCRdb table, and some are missing; sequencing was by immunoSEQ multiplex PCR. The sample has 20,000 or so clones; approximately 90% are singletons. General study results and limits: The clones with expansion before ART were dominant in the repertoire at all time points.

Specimen: unsorted PBMCs, collected 1.8 years before starting antiretroviral therapy. The TCR originated in a man over 45 with HIV.

As DNA, the CDR3 is TGTGCCTGGAGTACTCGGGGACTAGCGGGACCTACGCAGTATTTT. The encoded protein is CAWSTRGLAGPTQYF. This chain connects TRBV30 to TRBJ2-3; 13 nucleotides agree with TRBD2. CDR1 is GTSNPN, CDR2 SVGIG, per germline (reference sequence). Unmatched junction bases numbered 7, after V lost 2 bases and J lost 8 bases. The CDR3 is 15 amino acids. Full variable domain (rest looked up from reference TRBV30 and TRBJ2-3): SQTIHQWPATLVQPVGSPLSLECTVEGTSNPNLYWYRQAAGRGLQLLFYSVGIGQISSEVPQNLSASRPQDRQFILSSKKLLLSDSGFYLCAWSTRGLAGPTQYFGPGTRLTVL.